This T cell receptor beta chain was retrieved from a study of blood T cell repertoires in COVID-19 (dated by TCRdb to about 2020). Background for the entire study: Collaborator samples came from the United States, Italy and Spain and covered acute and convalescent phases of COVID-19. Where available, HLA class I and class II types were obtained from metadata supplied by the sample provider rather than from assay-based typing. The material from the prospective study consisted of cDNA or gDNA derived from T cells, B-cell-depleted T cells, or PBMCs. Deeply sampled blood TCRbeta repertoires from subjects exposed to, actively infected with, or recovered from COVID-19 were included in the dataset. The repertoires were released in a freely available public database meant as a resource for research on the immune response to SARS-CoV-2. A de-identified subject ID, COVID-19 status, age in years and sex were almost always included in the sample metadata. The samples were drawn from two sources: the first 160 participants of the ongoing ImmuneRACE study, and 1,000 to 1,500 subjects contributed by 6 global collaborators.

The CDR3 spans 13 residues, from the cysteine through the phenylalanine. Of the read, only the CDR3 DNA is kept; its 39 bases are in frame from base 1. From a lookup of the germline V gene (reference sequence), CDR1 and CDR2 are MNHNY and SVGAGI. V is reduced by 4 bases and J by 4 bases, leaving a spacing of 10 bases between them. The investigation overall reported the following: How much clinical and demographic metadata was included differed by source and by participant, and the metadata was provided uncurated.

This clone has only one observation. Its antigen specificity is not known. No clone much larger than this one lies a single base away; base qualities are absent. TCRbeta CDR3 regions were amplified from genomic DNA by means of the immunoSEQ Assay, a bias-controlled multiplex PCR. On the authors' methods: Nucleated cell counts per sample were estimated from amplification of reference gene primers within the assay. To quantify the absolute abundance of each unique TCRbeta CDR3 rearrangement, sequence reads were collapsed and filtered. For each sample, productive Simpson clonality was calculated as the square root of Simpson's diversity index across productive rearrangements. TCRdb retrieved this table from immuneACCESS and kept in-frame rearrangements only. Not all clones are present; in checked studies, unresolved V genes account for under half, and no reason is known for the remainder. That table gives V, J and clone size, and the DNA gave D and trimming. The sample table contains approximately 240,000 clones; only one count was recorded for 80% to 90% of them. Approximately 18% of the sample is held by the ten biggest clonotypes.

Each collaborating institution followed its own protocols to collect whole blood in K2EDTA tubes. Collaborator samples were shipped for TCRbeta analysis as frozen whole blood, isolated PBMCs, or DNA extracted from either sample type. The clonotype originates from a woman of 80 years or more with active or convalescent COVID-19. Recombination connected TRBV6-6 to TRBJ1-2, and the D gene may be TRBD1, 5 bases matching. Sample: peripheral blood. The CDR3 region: CASSSQGFYGYTF. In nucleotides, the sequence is TGTGCCAGCAGTTCCCAGGGATTCTATGGCTACACCTTC.